What follows are 26 T cell receptor beta chains derived from one specimen sequenced in a study of blood T cell repertoires in COVID-19. Assay used: immunoSEQ multiplex PCR; TCRdb lists only in-frame clones, some missing. The repertoire holds 250,000 to 300,000 clones, approximately 90% seen once, with around 2% in the top ten. The source material was PBMCs or T cells enriched from blood (not recorded which). Source of these receptors: an older woman in a cohort exposed to, infected with or recovered from COVID-19 (not recorded which).

The chain is built from TRBV7-2 and TRBJ2-7; D might be TRBD2 (6 bases). The CDR3 covers 16 residues. Deletions cut 4 bases from V and 0 bases from J, with 16 bases between. Germline lookup yields CDR1 SGHTA and CDR2 FQGNSA. This CDR3 reads CASSYWGRGSSYEQYF. The CDR3 bases are TGTGCCAGCAGCTACTGGGGACGGGGGAGCTCCTACGAGCAGTACTTC.

The chain links TRBV5-1 to TRBJ2-1, with a weak D call TRBD2 (5 bases). Trimming shortened V by 0 bases and J by 0 bases, and 13 bases separated the two germline ends. The germline CDR1 and CDR2 sequences are SGHRS and YFSETQ. The CDR3 is 17 residues long. As DNA, the CDR3 is TGCGCCAGCAGCTTGGATTCCAGCGGTCGCTCCTACAATGAGCAGTTCTTC. Amino acid sequence: CASSLDSSGRSYNEQFF.

In this sample, this clone turned up once. This chain links TRBV29-1 with TRBJ2-1, with 7 bases that match TRBD2. From germline, CDR1 is SQVTM and CDR2 ANQGSEA. The trim removed 8 bases at V and 2 bases at J, leaving 12 bases unmatched. This CDR3 region has 15 residues. Here the CDR3 DNA reads TGCAGCTTTGGTGCCATGGGAGGGCCCTACAATGAGCAGTTCTTC. Its protein product is CSFGAMGGPYNEQFF.

The chain recombines TRBV30 with TRBJ1-2; TRBD1 matches at 11 bases. V shed 0 bases, J shed 6 bases, and the junction held 9 bases outside the gene matches. The CDR3 has 16 residues. CDR1 GTSNPN and CDR2 SVGIG come from the germline V gene (reference sequence). DNA for the CDR3: TGTGCCTGGAGTGTACTAGGACAGGGGGCGAGCCATGGCTACACCTTC. Protein product: CAWSVLGQGASHGYTF. Filled out from reference TRBV30 and TRBJ1-2, the complete variable domain reads SQTIHQWPATLVQPVGSPLSLECTVEGTSNPNLYWYRQAAGRGLQLLFYSVGIGQISSEVPQNLSASRPQDRQFILSSKKLLLSDSGFYLCAWSVLGQGASHGYTFGSGTRLTVV.

The genes are TRBV7-3 and TRBJ1-5, with TRBD1 identical over 9 bases. Germline V CDR1 and CDR2: SGHTA, FQGTGA. Trimming at V came to 3 bases and at J to 4 bases, leaving 16 bases not matched to a gene. The CDR3 extends over 19 amino acids. The CDR3 region has the DNA TGTGCCAGCAGCTTTCCCCCGGCCGGGACAGGGTTAAGGAATCAGCCCCAGCATTTT. Protein product: CASSFPPAGTGLRNQPQHF.

The V gene is TRBV23-1, the J gene TRBJ1-2, with D tentatively TRBD1 (5 bases). TRBV23-1 is given ORF status, its function remaining uncertain. Trimming cost V 7 bases and J 4 bases, with 22 bases left between them. This CDR3 is 16 amino acids long. CDR3 sequence reads: CASIKGGTVPIYGYTF. In nucleotides, the CDR3 is TGCGCCAGCATTAAGGGCGGGACGGTGCCTATCTATGGCTACACCTTC.

In this sample, this clone turned up once. The chain combines TRBV20-1 with TRBJ2-7; 8 bases are a match to TRBD2. The CDR3 spans 11 residues. Germline lookup yields CDR1 DFQATT and CDR2 SNEGSKA (reference sequence). Unmatched junction bases numbered 5, after V lost 7 bases and J lost 6 bases. CDR3 coding DNA: TGCAGTGGAGGACTAGCCGGCGAGCAGTACTTC. It codes for CSGGLAGEQYF.

V is TRBV21-1 and J is TRBJ1-5. TRBV21-1 is termed a pseudogene. The CDR3 extends over 14 amino acids. The CDR3 DNA reads as TGTGCCAGCAGCAAAAAAGCCGGGAGGCAGCCCCAGCATTTT. It translates to CASSKKAGRQPQHF.

The chain carries TRBV3-1 (or the pseudogene TRBV3-2) and TRBJ2-7, with 8 positions matching TRBD2. V lost 7 bases to trimming and J lost 0 bases; unmatched junction nucleotides: 2. Germline CDR1 LGHDT, CDR2 YNNKEL (reference sequence). The CDR3 totals 13 residues. The DNA of the CDR3 is TGTGCCAGCAAAAGCGGGGGCTCCTACGAGCAGTACTTC. It is translated as CASKSGGSYEQYF.

DNA of the CDR3: TGTGCCAGCAGCTTAGGCCGGGGGGAAGAGACCCAGTACTTC. Translating it yields CASSLGRGEETQYF. This rearrangement joins TRBV13 to TRBJ2-5, with 7 bases identical to TRBD2. The CDR3 runs to 14 residues. Trimming took 0 bases from V and 3 from J; bases not matched to a gene: 1. Germline CDR1 and CDR2: PRHDT and FYEKMQ (reference sequence).

J is TRBJ2-7 and V is TRBV4-3; TRBD2 aligns across 8 bases. The CDR3 has 17 residues. The germline V gene encodes CDR1 LGHNA and CDR2 YSLEER. V was pared by 0 bases and J by 2 bases, with 9 bases of the junction left unmatched. The CDR3 reads CASSQDLSGKATYEQYF. CDR3 DNA sequence: TGCGCCAGCAGCCAAGACCTTAGCGGGAAAGCAACCTACGAGCAGTACTTC.

The rearrangement links TRBV9 to TRBJ2-3; 12 bases line up with TRBD2. The CDR3 is 17 residues long. V lost 2 bases and J lost 4; bases outside the gene matches: 8. Germline lookup yields CDR1 SGDLS and CDR2 YYNGEE. CDR3 sequence reads: CASSVGLAGIRADTQYF. In DNA form, the CDR3 reads TGTGCCAGCAGCGTCGGACTAGCGGGAATCCGGGCAGATACGCAGTATTTT.

The J gene is TRBJ2-3, the V gene TRBV5-1; 8 bases are shared with TRBD2. Germline V gives CDR1 SGHRS, CDR2 YFSETQ. The CDR3 contains 15 residues. V lost 1 base, J lost 1 base, and 2 bases stayed unmatched. The CDR3 nucleotides are TGCGCCAGCAGCTTGTACGGGAGGGGCACAGATACGCAGTATTTT. Translation: CASSLYGRGTDTQYF.

V usage is TRBV28 and J usage is TRBJ2-7; maybe TRBD1 (6 bases). Trimming left V 7 bases short and J 2 bases short, with 12 bases between. Germline CDR1 is MDHEN and CDR2 is SYDVKM. This CDR3 contains 13 residues. This CDR3 reads CASIVTGTYEQYF. Written as DNA, the CDR3 is TGTGCCAGCATCGTGACAGGAACCTACGAGCAGTACTTC.

This chain's CDR3 is CASSDRVGNTIYF. The CDR3 DNA reads as TGTGCCAGCAGCGACAGGGTCGGAAACACCATATATTTT. This chain connects TRBV9 to TRBJ1-3, with a possible D match to TRBD1 (6 bases). Germline V lookup: CDR1 SGDLS, CDR2 YYNGEE. V lost 3 bases and J lost 4, with 8 bases in between. This CDR3 comprises 13 residues.

J is TRBJ2-7 and V is TRBV2; 7 bases align to TRBD2. V lost 4 bases and J lost 6; bases outside the gene matches: 9. Germline lookup yields CDR1 SNHLY and CDR2 FYNNEI. The CDR3 covers 14 residues. As DNA, the CDR3 is TGTGCCAGCAGTGTCCAGCGGGGCGAGGGCGAGCAGTACTTC. This codes for CASSVQRGEGEQYF.

V is TRBV27 and J is TRBJ2-3; 8 nucleotides match TRBD2. This CDR3 contains 16 residues. Per germline, CDR1 MNHEY and CDR2 SMNVEV (reference sequence). Unmatched junction bases numbered 10, after V lost 5 bases and J lost 3 bases. The CDR3 is CASSPSAGEITDTQYF. The CDR3, as DNA: TGTGCCAGCAGTCCATCAGCGGGAGAGATAACAGATACGCAGTATTTT.

A remark on this clone: A much larger clone differs from this one at a single base, so this may be a read error. Other DNA variants within this sample encode the same CDR3. The chain carries TRBV3-1 (or the pseudogene TRBV3-2) and TRBJ2-3; D may be TRBD2 (5 bases). Germline V gene data show CDR1 as LGHDT and CDR2 as YNNKEL (reference sequence). V was cut by 1 base and J by 0 bases, with 5 bases left in between. This CDR3 is built from 14 residues. The CDR3 spells CASSQGTSTDTQYF. CDR3 in DNA: TGTGCCAGCAGCCAAGGGACTAGCACAGATACGCAGTATTTT.

This clone was picked up a small number of times. The rearrangement links TRBV10-2 to TRBJ2-3; 13 nucleotides align to TRBD2. This CDR3 comprises 16 residues. Per the germline V gene, CDR1 is WSHSY and CDR2 is SAAADI. Germline trimming cut 6 bases from V and 5 bases from J; bases unmatched to any gene: 8. DNA for the CDR3: TGCGCCAGCAGAGGAGGACTAGCGGGAGCCGGAGATACGCAGTATTTT. Its protein is CASRGGLAGAGDTQYF.

The chain joins TRBV19 to TRBJ2-7; the D gene is possibly TRBD1 (6 bases). Deletions cut 1 base from V and 8 bases from J, with 15 bases between. CDR1 is LNHDA and CDR2 is SQIVND in the germline V gene (reference sequence). The CDR3 totals 14 residues. As DNA, the CDR3 is TGTGCCAGTAGTATAGTTGGGCAGGGGATGAAGCAGTACTTC. Translation gives CASSIVGQGMKQYF.

CDR3 sequence reads: CASSPPAGSGSRSETQYF. The CDR3 region has the DNA TGTGCCAGCTCACCACCGGCGGGTTCGGGAAGCCGCTCGGAGACCCAGTACTTC. The V and J genes are TRBV18 and TRBJ2-5; D possibly corresponds to TRBD2 (5 bases). The germline gives CDR1 KGHSH, CDR2 LQKENI. The CDR3 spans 18 residues. V gave up 0 bases and J gave up 5 bases, with 22 bases separating them.

The chain couples TRBV28 to TRBJ2-3; TRBD2 agrees at 10 bases. Trimming at V came to 6 bases and at J to 6 bases, leaving 6 bases not matched to a gene. The CDR3 loop spans 14 amino acids. The V gene's germline CDR1 is MDHEN and CDR2 SYDVKM. The CDR3 region is CASSKAGGRDTQYF. In DNA form, the CDR3 reads TGTGCCAGCAGCAAAGCGGGAGGGAGGGATACGCAGTATTTT.

V is TRBV19 and J is TRBJ2-5; TRBD2 aligns across 9 bases. Germline V lookup: CDR1 LNHDA, CDR2 SQIVND (reference sequence). The CDR3 sequence is 18 residues long. V shed 5 bases and J 5 bases; nucleotides not matched to a gene: 18. The chain's CDR3 is CASSPPRGRSGSEETQYF. In nucleotides, the CDR3 is TGTGCCAGTAGTCCTCCCCGGGGGCGTAGCGGGAGCGAGGAGACCCAGTACTTC.

The chain links TRBV13 to TRBJ2-2; unclear D gene. Germline CDR1 and CDR2: PRHDT and FYEKMQ (reference sequence). This CDR3 has 13 amino acids. Trimming took 4 bases from V and 6 from J, leaving 9 bases between them. The CDR3 DNA follows: TGTGCCAGCAGCTACTCCTTGTCCGGGGAGCTGTTTTTT. Its translation: CASSYSLSGELFF.

The count of this clone is one. V and J are TRBV30 and TRBJ1-1, with D possibly matching TRBD1 (6 bases). The CDR3 contains 13 residues. The V gene lost 4 bases and the J gene lost 11 bases, with 20 bases spanning the gap. Germline assignment: CDR1 GTSNPN and CDR2 SVGIG (reference sequence). As DNA, the CDR3 is TGTGCCTGGACGGGGGGGGGCGCGGTTGCTGCTTTCTTT. Encoded protein: CAWTGGGAVAAFF.

The rearrangement joins TRBV2 to TRBJ2-2; possible D gene TRBD2, 6 bases. This CDR3 spans 15 amino acids. V shed 6 bases and J shed 1 base, with 12 bases lying between them. In germline, CDR1 is SNHLY, CDR2 FYNNEI. The CDR3 DNA follows: TGTGCCAGCAGGGCTAGCGAACGGAACACCGGGGAGCTGTTTTTT. Encoded protein: CASRASERNTGELFF.